This TCR beta chain was sequenced in a study of PD-1 blockade in classical Hodgkin lymphoma. Study-level background: Nivolumab was given intravenously to patients at 3 mg/kg every 2 weeks.

The patients all showed relapse after autologous stem cell transplantation, while their brentuximab vedotin exposure varied. Best response was recorded as complete response, partial response or progressive disease. Germline lookup yields CDR1 SEHNR and CDR2 FQNEAQ (reference sequence). This CDR3 is built from 15 residues. V shed 8 bases and J shed 0 bases, with 16 bases lying between them. The protocol was immunoSEQ multiplex PCR, while the TCRdb copy is restricted to in-frame clones and leaves out a portion. The sample comprises about 94,000 clones, roughly nine tenths of which are singletons, and approximately 12% rests with the top ten.

This clonotype was obtained from a human donor with classical Hodgkin lymphoma. The sample consisted of peripheral blood mononuclear cells (PBMCs), taken before the second cycle of nivolumab. The chain uses TRBV7-9 and TRBJ1-1; no reliable D call. The CDR3: CASARDGSMNTEAFF. The DNA for the CDR3 is TGTGCCAGCGCCCGAGACGGTTCTATGAACACTGAAGCTTTCTTT.